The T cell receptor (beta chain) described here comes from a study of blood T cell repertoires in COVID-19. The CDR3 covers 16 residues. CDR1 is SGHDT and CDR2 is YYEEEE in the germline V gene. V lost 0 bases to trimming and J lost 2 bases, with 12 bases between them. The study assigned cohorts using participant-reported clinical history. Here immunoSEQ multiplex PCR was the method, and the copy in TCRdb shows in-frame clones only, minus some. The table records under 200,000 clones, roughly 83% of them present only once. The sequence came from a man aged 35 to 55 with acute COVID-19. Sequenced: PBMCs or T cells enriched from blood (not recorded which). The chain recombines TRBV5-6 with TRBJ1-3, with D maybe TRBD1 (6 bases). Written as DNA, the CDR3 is TGTGCCAGCAGCTTGGGTGAGGGGGTAACTGGAAACACCATATATTTT. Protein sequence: CASSLGEGVTGNTIYF.